Listed here are 2 T cell receptor beta chains from one sample, sequenced in a study of T cell responses to AZD1222 COVID-19 vaccine. Using immunoSEQ multiplex PCR, the repertoire was profiled, and TCRdb retains in-frame clones only, with some absent. The sample carries about 110,000 clones, 81% recorded once. The material was peripheral blood, obtained on day 0 of AZD1222 vaccination. All receptors derive from an adult in good health.

V and J are TRBV28 and TRBJ1-1; D might be TRBD1 (5 bases). Germline-derived CDR1 and CDR2 are MDHEN and SYDVKM. The CDR3 extends over 18 amino acids. Trimming pared 3 bases from V and 3 bases from J, leaving 23 bases between. The CDR3 DNA reads as TGTGCCAGCAGTTTCTGGGGCAGATGGGGCAAACATGACACTGAAGCTTTCTTT. Amino acid sequence: CASSFWGRWGKHDTEAFF. Full variable domain (missing parts from reference TRBV28 and TRBJ1-1): DVKVTQSSRYLVKRTGEKVFLECVQDMDHENMFWYRQDPGLGLRLIYFSYDVKMKEKGDIPEGYSVSREKKERFSLILESASTNQTSMYLCASSFWGRWGKHDTEAFFGQGTRLTVV.

As regards this clone: The sample carries other DNA sequences with the same CDR3. The rearrangement uses TRBV7-3 and TRBJ2-1; D gene ambiguous. This CDR3 is 13 amino acids long. The V end lost 0 bases, the J end lost 5 bases, and 5 bases lay between the germline ends. CDR1 is SGHTA and CDR2 is FQGTGA in the germline V gene. CDR3 bases: TGTGCCAGCAGCTTAACGGCAAACAATGAGCAGTTCTTC. This translates into CASSLTANNEQFF.